This TCR beta chain was documented in a study of T cells after posttransplantation cyclophosphamide. The trim removed 7 bases at V and 6 bases at J, leaving 4 bases unmatched. The CDR3 sequence is 12 residues long. Germline-derived CDR1 and CDR2 are GTSNPN and SVGIG (reference sequence). General observations from the study: Blood and skin or GI T cell repertoires showed limited TRB overlap. TRB clonality was highly associated with recipient CMV seropositivity and reactivation. Donor CD8+ memory clones often dominated recipient blood repertoires at later times.

Remarks on this clone: Its target is unknown.

Cyclophosphamide on days +3 and +4 followed busulfan-fludarabine conditioning and a marrow graft. Using immunoSEQ multiplex PCR, the repertoire was profiled, and TCRdb retains in-frame clones only, with some absent. The data show some 4,000 clones, with 75% to 85% seen just once and about 35% held by the top ten. Sequenced here: PBMCs, sampled after allogeneic stem cell transplant with posttransplant cyclophosphamide. The source is a male patient aged 35-55 years who received an allogeneic stem cell transplant from a related donor, was CMV-positive, and had acute and chronic GVHD. Some T cells may be the graft donor's. The V and J genes are TRBV30 and TRBJ2-3, with 10 bases identical to TRBD2. The CDR3 is CAFRLAGDTQYF. DNA for the CDR3: TGTGCCTTTAGACTAGCGGGTGATACGCAGTATTTT. Full variable domain (rest looked up from reference TRBV30 and TRBJ2-3): SQTIHQWPATLVQPVGSPLSLECTVEGTSNPNLYWYRQAAGRGLQLLFYSVGIGQISSEVPQNLSASRPQDRQFILSSKKLLLSDSGFYLCAFRLAGDTQYFGPGTRLTVL.